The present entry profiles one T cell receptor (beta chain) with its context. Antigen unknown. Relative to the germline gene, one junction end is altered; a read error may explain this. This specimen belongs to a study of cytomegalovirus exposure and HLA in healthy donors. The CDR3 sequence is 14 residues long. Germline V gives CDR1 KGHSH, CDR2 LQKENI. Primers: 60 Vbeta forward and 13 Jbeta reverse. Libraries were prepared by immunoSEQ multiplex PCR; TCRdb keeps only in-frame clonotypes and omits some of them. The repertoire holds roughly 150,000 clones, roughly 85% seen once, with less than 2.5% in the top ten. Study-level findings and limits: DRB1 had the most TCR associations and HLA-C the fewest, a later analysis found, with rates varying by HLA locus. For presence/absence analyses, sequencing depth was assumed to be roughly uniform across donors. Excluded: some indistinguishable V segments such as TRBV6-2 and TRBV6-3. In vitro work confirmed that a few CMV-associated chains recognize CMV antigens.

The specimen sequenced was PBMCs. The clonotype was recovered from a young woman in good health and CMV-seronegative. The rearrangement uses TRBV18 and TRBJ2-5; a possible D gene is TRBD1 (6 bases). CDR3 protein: CASSQTTGPEAQYF. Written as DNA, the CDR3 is TGTGCCAGCTCCCAAACGACAGGCCCAGAGGCCCAGTACTTC.